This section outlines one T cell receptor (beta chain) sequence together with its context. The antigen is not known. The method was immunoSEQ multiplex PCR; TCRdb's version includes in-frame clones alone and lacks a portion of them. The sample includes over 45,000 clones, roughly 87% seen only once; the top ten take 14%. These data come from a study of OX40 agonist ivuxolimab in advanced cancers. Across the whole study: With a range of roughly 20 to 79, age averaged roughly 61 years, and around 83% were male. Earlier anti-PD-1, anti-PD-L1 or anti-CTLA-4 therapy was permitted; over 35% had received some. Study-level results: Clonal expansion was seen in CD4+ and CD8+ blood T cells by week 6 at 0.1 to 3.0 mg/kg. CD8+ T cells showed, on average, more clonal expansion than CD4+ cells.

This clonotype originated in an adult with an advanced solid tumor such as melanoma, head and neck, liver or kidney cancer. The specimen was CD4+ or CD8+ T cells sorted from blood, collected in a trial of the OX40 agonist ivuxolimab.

The CDR3 spells CASSPSGTSGRPPLTGELFF. CDR3 bases: TGCGCCAGCAGCCCCTCCGGGACTAGCGGGAGGCCCCCCCTAACCGGGGAGCTGTTTTTT. This rearrangement joins TRBV4-1 to TRBJ2-2; TRBD2 matches 15 bases. The V gene end was trimmed by 4 bases and the J gene end by 5 bases; junction bases not matched to a gene: 14. The CDR3 consists of 20 residues. Germline V gene lookup returns CDR1 MGHRA and CDR2 YSYEKL.